Shown below are 10 T cell receptor beta chains from a single sample sequenced in a study of cytomegalovirus exposure and HLA in healthy donors. PCR was performed using 60 Vbeta and 13 Jbeta primers. Measured with immunoSEQ multiplex PCR; TCRdb has only the in-frame clones, and not every one. The sample includes about 89,000 clones, approximately 82% of them seen just once. Specimen: PBMCs. All receptors derive from a female donor in good health and CMV-seropositive.

The chain employs TRBV29-1 and TRBJ2-7, with TRBD2 identical over 13 bases. V trimming: 6 bases; J trimming: 7 bases; junction bases outside the gene matches: 6. Germline V lookup: CDR1 SQVTM, CDR2 ANQGSEA. The CDR3 spans 13 residues. The DNA of the CDR3 is TGCAGCGTAACTAGCGGGAGGGCCATAGAGCAGTACTTC. Amino acid sequence: CSVTSGRAIEQYF.

The chain recombines TRBV2 with TRBJ1-5; tentatively, D is TRBD1 (5 bases). The germline V gene has CDR1 SNHLY and CDR2 FYNNEI. The CDR3 consists of 16 residues. V dropped 0 bases and J dropped 3 bases, with 12 bases sitting between them. The CDR3 bases are TGTGCCAGCAGTGAAGCGAGGCGGGGCACCAATCAGCCCCAGCATTTT. It codes for CASSEARRGTNQPQHF.

V usage is TRBV4-1 and J usage is TRBJ2-7; a possible D gene is TRBD1 (6 bases). CDR1 MGHRA and CDR2 YSYEKL come from the germline V gene. This CDR3 has 18 residues. Trimming removed 4 bases from V and 0 bases from J, with 22 bases in between. In DNA, the CDR3 is TGCGCCAGCAGCCTCTTCGGACAGCGATCAACAAACTCCTACGAGCAGTACTTC. This encodes CASSLFGQRSTNSYEQYF.

The chain couples TRBV7-9 to TRBJ2-3; D might be TRBD2 (6 bases). The germline gives CDR1 SEHNR, CDR2 FQNEAQ (reference sequence). The CDR3 is 15 residues long. V was clipped by 0 bases and J by 2 bases, with 9 bases between them. The CDR3 nucleotides are TGTGCCAGCAGCTTAGCGGGCGGGGCCACAGATACGCAGTATTTT. Residues: CASSLAGGATDTQYF.

V is TRBV29-1 and J is TRBJ2-3; the D gene is possibly TRBD2 (5 bases). V was clipped by 7 bases and J by 8 bases, with 22 bases between them. Germline loops: CDR1 SQVTM, CDR2 ANQGSEA. The CDR3 has 14 residues. CDR3 DNA sequence: TGCAGCGCAGACTGGGGAGCTTTAGTAGGTACGCAGTATTTT. Translated, it gives CSADWGALVGTQYF.

This clone was counted only a few times. V usage is TRBV11-3 and J usage is TRBJ2-7, with a weak D call TRBD2 (5 bases). This CDR3 region has 13 residues. The germline V and J ends were trimmed by 2 bases and 4 bases, with 9 bases remaining between them. Germline values: CDR1 SGHNT, CDR2 YENEEA. The CDR3 DNA is TGTGCCAGCAGCTTATATCCGGGGTACGAGCAGTACTTC. Encoded protein: CASSLYPGYEQYF. Complete variable domain (other parts from reference TRBV11-3 and TRBJ2-7): EAGVVQSPRYKIIEKKQPVAFWCNPISGHNTLYWYLQNLGQGPELLIRYENEEAVDDSQLPKDRFSAERLKGVDSTLKIQPAELGDSAVYLCASSLYPGYEQYFGPGTRLTVT.

The CDR3 loop reads CSRGGYTF. CDR3 DNA sequence: TGCAGCAGGGGAGGCTACACCTTC. V usage is TRBV23-1 and J usage is TRBJ1-2; TRBD1 might be the D (6 bases). TRBV23-1 is reported as an ORF; its role is uncertain. The CDR3 runs to 8 residues.

The table lists this clone with a count of one. The rearrangement joins TRBV13 to TRBJ2-7; D possibly corresponds to TRBD1 (6 bases). The CDR3 sequence is 16 residues long. Germline V CDR1 and CDR2: PRHDT, FYEKMQ (reference sequence). V was shortened by 4 bases and J by 0 bases, with 16 bases between the two germline ends. The CDR3 loop reads CASSSIQTGNSYEQYF. In DNA form, the CDR3 reads TGTGCCAGCAGCTCCATCCAGACAGGAAACTCCTACGAGCAGTACTTC.

J is TRBJ2-1 and V is TRBV19, with 7 bases fitting TRBD2. The CDR3 has 15 residues. CDR1 and CDR2 (germline): LNHDA, SQIVND (reference sequence). Trimming took 5 bases from V and 4 from J; bases not matched to a gene: 8. The CDR3 sequence: CASSPERGRYNEQFF. The DNA of the CDR3 is TGTGCCAGTAGTCCCGAGCGGGGCCGATACAATGAGCAGTTCTTC.

In this sample, this clone turned up once. The rearrangement uses TRBV11-3 and TRBJ1-1; 12 nucleotides agree with TRBD1. CDR3 length: 20 residues. Germline trimming cut 0 bases from V and 5 bases from J; bases unmatched to any gene: 16. Germline V lookup: CDR1 SGHNT, CDR2 YENEEA. The CDR3 region is CASSLDLSWDRGRSKTEAFF. As DNA, the CDR3 is TGTGCCAGCAGCTTAGACCTATCTTGGGACAGGGGGCGAAGTAAGACTGAAGCTTTCTTT. Together with reference TRBV11-3 and TRBJ1-1, the CDR3 gives the full variable domain: EAGVVQSPRYKIIEKKQPVAFWCNPISGHNTLYWYLQNLGQGPELLIRYENEEAVDDSQLPKDRFSAERLKGVDSTLKIQPAELGDSAVYLCASSLDLSWDRGRSKTEAFFGQGTRLTVV.